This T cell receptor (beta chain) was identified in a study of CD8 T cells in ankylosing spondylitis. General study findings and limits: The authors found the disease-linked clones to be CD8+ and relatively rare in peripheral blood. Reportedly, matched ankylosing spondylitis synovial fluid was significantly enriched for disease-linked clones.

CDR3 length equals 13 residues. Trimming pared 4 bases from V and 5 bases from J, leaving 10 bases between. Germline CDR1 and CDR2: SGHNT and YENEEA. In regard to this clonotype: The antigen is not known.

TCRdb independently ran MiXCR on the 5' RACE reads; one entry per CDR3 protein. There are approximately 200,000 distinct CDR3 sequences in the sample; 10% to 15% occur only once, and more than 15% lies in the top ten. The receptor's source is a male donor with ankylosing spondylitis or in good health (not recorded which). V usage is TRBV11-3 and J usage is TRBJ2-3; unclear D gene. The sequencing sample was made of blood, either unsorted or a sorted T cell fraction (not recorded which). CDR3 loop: CASSSVYGDTQYF. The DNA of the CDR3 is TGTGCCAGCAGCTCGGTTTACGGAGATACGCAGTATTTT.